This TCR beta chain was sequenced for a study of blood T cell repertoires in COVID-19 (TCRdb year 2020). Concerning the study at large: Samples from collaborators originated in the United States, Italy and Spain and spanned both the acute and convalescent phases of COVID-19. The dataset comprised deeply sampled blood TCRbeta repertoires from subjects exposed to, actively infected with, or recovered from COVID-19. The sample metadata nearly always contained a de-identified subject ID, COVID-19 status, age in years and sex. The material from the prospective study consisted of cDNA or gDNA derived from T cells, B-cell-depleted T cells, or PBMCs. HLA class I and class II types, where available, came from metadata supplied by the sample provider rather than from assay-based typing. The repertoires were made available in a free public database intended to serve as a resource for research on the immune response to SARS-CoV-2. Samples were obtained from the ongoing ImmuneRACE study (first 160 participants) and from about 1,300 subjects provided by 6 global collaborators. Results and caveats for the whole study, not just this receptor: The amount of clinical and demographic metadata varied by source and participant and was provided uncurated.

Comments on this clone: Its antigen is unknown. It has no much larger one-base neighbor in the sample; base qualities were not kept.

Measured from the cysteine to the phenylalanine, the CDR3 is 16 residues long. The retained sequence is limited to the CDR3, 48 bases, with the frame set at the first base. Per the germline V gene, MNHEY is the CDR1 and SVGEGT is the CDR2. Relative to germline, V is missing 6 bases and J is missing 3 bases, with 11 bases of the junction outside any gene match. The immunoSEQ Assay, a bias-controlled multiplex PCR, was used to amplify TCRbeta CDR3 regions from genomic DNA. The paper's data handling went like this. Nucleated cell counts per sample were estimated from amplification of reference gene primers within the assay. To quantify the absolute abundance of each unique TCRbeta CDR3 rearrangement, sequence reads were collapsed and filtered. For each sample, productive Simpson clonality was calculated by taking the square root of Simpson's diversity index across productive rearrangements. TCRdb carries this immuneACCESS record with in-frame sequences only. Its versions omit some clonotypes, under half of them owing to an unresolved V gene in the studies checked, with the rest unexplained. V and J calls and clone size are those listed in that table; D and trimming were worked out from the DNA. This sample comprises fewer than 500,000 clones, more than 80% of them detected only once. The ten top clones hold around 1.4% of the sample.

The collaborating institutions used their own protocols to collect whole blood in K2EDTA tubes. For TCRbeta analysis, collaborators shipped samples as frozen whole blood, isolated PBMCs, or DNA extracted from either of those sample types. The chain joins TRBV6-2 or TRBV6-3 to TRBJ2-7; TRBD2 agrees with 10 junctional bases. This TCR came from a woman in her thirties with active or convalescent COVID-19. The specimen sequenced was peripheral blood. The CDR3 loop reads CASSSYTSGKSYEQYF. The base sequence is TGTGCCAGCAGCTCCTATACTAGCGGGAAAAGCTACGAGCAGTACTTC.